This record covers a single T cell receptor beta chain. The sample originates from a study of T cell responses to AZD1222 COVID-19 vaccine. Assay: immunoSEQ multiplex PCR; the TCRdb copy retains only in-frame clones and omits some. The profile covers tens of thousands of clones, with roughly 90% appearing a single time and over 1.2% taken by the ten largest. CDR1 is GTSNPN, CDR2 SVGIG, per germline (reference sequence). The ends were cut back, 0 bases at V and 8 bases at J, with 13 bases in the middle. This CDR3 spans 13 amino acids. This specimen was peripheral blood, taken 28 days after the second AZD1222 dose. The chain uses TRBV30 and TRBJ1-2; D gene uncertain. This receptor was obtained from an adult who received the AZD1222 COVID-19 vaccine. The CDR3 here is CAWSVNGERGYTF. CDR3 bases: TGTGCCTGGAGTGTAAATGGGGAGCGGGGCTACACCTTC.